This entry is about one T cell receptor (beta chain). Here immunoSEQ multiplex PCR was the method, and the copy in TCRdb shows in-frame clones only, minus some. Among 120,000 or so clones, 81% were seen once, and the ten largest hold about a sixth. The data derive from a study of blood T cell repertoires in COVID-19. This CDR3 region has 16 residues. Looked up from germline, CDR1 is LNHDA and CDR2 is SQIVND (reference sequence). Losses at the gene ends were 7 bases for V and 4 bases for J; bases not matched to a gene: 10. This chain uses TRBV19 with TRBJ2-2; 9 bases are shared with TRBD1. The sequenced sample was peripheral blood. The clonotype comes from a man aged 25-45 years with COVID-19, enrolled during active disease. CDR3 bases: TGTGCCAGTACCACAACAGGGGGCGCGGGCACCGGGGAGCTGTTTTTT. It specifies CASTTTGGAGTGELFF.